These T cell receptor beta chains were read from a single sample in a study of blood T cell repertoires in COVID-19. Clones were read by immunoSEQ multiplex PCR, and TCRdb kept only the in-frame ones, dropping some. The profile shows around 190,000 clones, 70% to 90% of them singletons. Input material: PBMCs or T cells enriched from blood (not recorded which). The receptors were sampled from a middle-aged man who had recovered from COVID-19. Both conserved end residues are part of each CDR3. D genes are given only for firm matches. The size field is filled for only some rows; it gives once, few, many or a size class.

TRBV11-1	.	TRBJ1-1	.	16	CASSDNPQVIAVEAFF	TGTGCCAGCAGCGATAACCCACAGGTTATCGCGGTAGAAGCTTTCTTT
TRBV4-1	.	TRBJ1-5	.	14	CASSQVQLNQPQHF	TGCGCCAGCAGCCAAGTGCAGTTAAATCAGCCCCAGCATTTT
TRBV27	.	TRBJ2-5	.	15	CASSQGSGVVETQYF	TGTGCCAGCAGCCAGGGGAGTGGCGTAGTAGAGACCCAGTACTTC
TRBV4-2	.	TRBJ1-1	.	15	CASSRPQGGGTEAFF	TGTGCCAGCAGCCGCCCACAGGGTGGGGGCACTGAAGCTTTCTTT
TRBV29-1	.	TRBJ1-2	.	15	CSVESIGGGNYGYTF	TGCAGCGTTGAATCGATAGGGGGTGGAAACTATGGCTACACCTTC
TRBV3-1/TRBV3-2	.	TRBJ2-1	.	16	CASSRNLRGSYNEQFF	TGTGCCAGCAGCCGAAACCTCAGGGGCTCCTACAATGAGCAGTTCTTC
TRBV18	.	TRBJ1-5	.	14	CASPVPGSSQPQHF	TGTGCCAGCCCCGTTCCGGGGTCGAGTCAGCCCCAGCATTTT
TRBV14	TRBD1	TRBJ1-4	few	15	CASSLRQGFNEKLFF	TGTGCCAGCAGCCTTCGACAGGGGTTTAATGAAAAACTGTTTTTT
TRBV5-4	TRBD1	TRBJ2-5	.	14	CASSLVDRGETQYF	TGTGCCAGCAGCTTGGTCGACAGGGGAGAGACCCAGTACTTC
TRBV12-3/TRBV12-4	TRBD1	TRBJ2-7	.	13	CASSRQGIHEQYF	TGTGCCAGCAGCCGACAGGGGATCCACGAGCAGTACTTC
TRBV3-1/TRBV3-2	.	TRBJ1-1	.	12	CASSPWGAEAFF	TGTGCCAGCAGTCCCTGGGGGGCTGAAGCTTTCTTT
TRBV4-1	.	TRBJ2-7	.	16	CASSQGFTGGSYEQYF	TGCGCCAGCAGCCAGGGTTTCACCGGGGGCTCCTACGAGCAGTACTTC
TRBV9	.	TRBJ2-1	.	14	CASSVYPSGAAQFF	TGTGCCAGCAGCGTATATCCCTCTGGGGCTGCGCAGTTCTTC
TRBV5-1	TRBD1	TRBJ2-7	.	15	CASSLGQGRAYEQYF	TGCGCCAGCAGCTTAGGACAGGGAAGGGCCTACGAGCAGTACTTC
TRBV21-1	.	TRBJ1-1	.	14	CATRGQVPRTEAFF	TGTGCCACCCGGGGACAGGTCCCTAGGACTGAAGCTTTCTTT
TRBV29-1	.	TRBJ1-3	.	13	CSVPDNPGNTIYF	TGCAGCGTTCCGGACAATCCCGGAAACACCATATATTTT
TRBV29-1	.	TRBJ2-3	.	13	CSVVTRVGDTQYF	TGCAGCGTTGTAACCAGGGTCGGAGATACGCAGTATTTT
TRBV29-1	.	TRBJ2-1	.	12	CSVGQTYNEQFF	TGCAGCGTTGGGCAGACCTACAATGAGCAGTTCTTC
TRBV19	TRBD1	TRBJ2-7	.	14	CASSILGTGYEQYF	TGTGCCAGTAGTATCCTCGGGACAGGGTACGAGCAGTACTTC
TRBV10-3	TRBD2	TRBJ2-1	once	15	CAISEGGGPENEQFF	TGTGCCATCAGTGAAGGCGGGGGTCCGGAGAATGAGCAGTTCTTC
TRBV6-6	.	TRBJ2-7	.	14	CASSYVGVKAEQYF	TGTGCCAGCAGTTACGTCGGGGTAAAGGCCGAGCAGTACTTC
TRBV2	.	TRBJ1-1	.	16	CASSERGVFRNTEAFF	TGTGCCAGCAGTGAAAGAGGAGTCTTTAGGAACACTGAAGCTTTCTTT